This T cell receptor (beta chain) was identified in a study of CD8 T cells in ankylosing spondylitis (TCRdb year 2017). For the study in its entirety: T cell receptor beta repertoires were profiled in healthy donors and ankylosing spondylitis patients so that disease-linked TCR variants could be found. In total, the full study cohort was made up of 95 to 110 healthy donors and 25 ankylosing spondylitis patients. Samples of peripheral blood were taken, and for ankylosing spondylitis patients, synovial fluid was collected as well. The paper's findings and limits, for the study overall: Some motif variants had previously been reported in the synovial fluid and blood of reactive arthritis patients, which suggests shared mechanisms of disease initiation. Blood from ankylosing spondylitis patients appeared to be characterized by a TCR beta motif made up of under ten highly homologous amino acid variants. The disease-linked clones showed a CD8+ phenotype and occurred at relatively low frequencies in peripheral blood. According to the report, matched synovial fluid samples from ankylosing spondylitis patients were significantly enriched for the disease-linked clones.

The listed sequencing device is Illumina HiSeq 2500. TCR beta libraries were prepared by quantitative 5'-RACE with molecular barcodes. Under the source paper's analysis protocol: A new computational method, built on a probabilistic model of VDJ rearrangement, was used to identify disease-linked TCR variants. The public reads were reanalyzed by TCRdb: fastp trimming at Q25, MiXCR alignment, in-frame beta chains only. Each entry is one CDR3 protein sequence, shown with its most common DNA and genes. None of the V and J calls come from the authors' own analysis; TCRdb made them. This sample comprises roughly 700,000 distinct CDR3 sequences, around 19% of them detected only once. The ten largest clones represent under 20% of the sample. About this clonotype itself: Its antigen is not yet known. The record has no base qualities; no much larger clone is one base away.

CDR3 length: 14 amino acids, cysteine to phenylalanine. Only the CDR3 portion is preserved as DNA: 42 bases, with reading frame beginning at the first base. At the junction V is shortened by 5 bases and J by 5 bases, with 15 bases in between. Source material: blood, either unsorted or a sorted T cell fraction (not recorded which). Here the chain combines TRBV12-3 or TRBV12-4 and TRBJ1-2, and possibly TRBD1, on 5 matching bases. This TCR was sampled from a male donor with ankylosing spondylitis. The CDR3 amino acid sequence is: CASSALDSGYGYTF. The DNA reads TGTGCCAGCAGTGCCTTAGACAGTGGGTATGGCTACACCTTC.